In its sample, the clone carrying this T cell receptor beta chain was seen a few times. RNA transcripts served as the template for amplifying TCR beta CDR3 regions. Researchers ran a first-round RT-PCR on the TCR CDR3 using the HTBI primer set. A single record per CDR3 protein comes from TCRdb applying MiXCR to the multiplex PCR reads. The profile shows hundreds of thousands of distinct CDR3 sequences, roughly 15% of them singletons. The data stem from a study of T cells in Graves' hyperthyroidism and ophthalmopathy. With 3 bases removed from V and 5 bases from J, the gap between germline ends came to 11 bases. This CDR3 contains 13 residues. Looked up from germline, CDR1 is LNHDA and CDR2 is SQIVND (reference sequence). Patients with uncontrolled infections, other autoimmune diseases, pregnancy or lactation were excluded.

Sequencing was carried out using blood. The chain has TRBV19 and TRBJ2-7; D is uncertain. The TCR sequence derives from a woman between 18 and 29 years old with Graves' hyperthyroidism. CDR3 DNA: TGTGCCAGTAGTATTGACGGGTCTAACGAGCAGTACTTC. Translated, it gives CASSIDGSNEQYF.